This T cell receptor beta chain was retrieved from a study of PD-1 blockade in classical Hodgkin lymphoma. Study-wide points: Complete responders started with a diversity level that resembled newly diagnosed patients at baseline.

V lost 0 bases to trimming and J lost 6 bases, with 14 bases between them. The CDR3 totals 15 residues. Germline CDR1 LGHNT, CDR2 FRNRAP. In the case of this clone: What it binds is not known.

Each patient's relapse followed autologous stem cell transplantation, and brentuximab vedotin exposure varied. Profiled with immunoSEQ multiplex PCR; TCRdb holds only in-frame clones, not every one. The sample lists tens of thousands of clones; about 92% were seen once. This chain connects TRBV12-5 to TRBJ1-2; maybe TRBD1 (6 bases). The sequencing here drew on peripheral blood mononuclear cells (PBMCs), taken at baseline. This sequence originates from a human donor with classical Hodgkin lymphoma. The CDR3 nucleotides read TGTGCTAGTGGTTTGGTCCCGGGACAAAGGGATGGCTACACCTTC. This translates into CASGLVPGQRDGYTF.